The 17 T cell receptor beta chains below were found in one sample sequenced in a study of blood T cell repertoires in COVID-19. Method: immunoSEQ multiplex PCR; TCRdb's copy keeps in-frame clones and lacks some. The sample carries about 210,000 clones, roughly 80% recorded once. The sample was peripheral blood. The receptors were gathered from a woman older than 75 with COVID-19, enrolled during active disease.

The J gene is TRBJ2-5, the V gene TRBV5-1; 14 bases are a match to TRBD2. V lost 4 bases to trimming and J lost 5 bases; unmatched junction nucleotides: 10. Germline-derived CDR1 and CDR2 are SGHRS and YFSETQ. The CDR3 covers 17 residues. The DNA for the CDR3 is TGCGCCAGCAGCGACCCGACTAGCGGGGGGGTTTTGGAGACCCAGTACTTC. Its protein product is CASSDPTSGGVLETQYF.

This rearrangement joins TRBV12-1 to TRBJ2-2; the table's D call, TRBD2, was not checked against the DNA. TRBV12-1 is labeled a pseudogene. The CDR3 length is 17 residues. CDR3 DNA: TGTGCCAGCAGCTTTCGAGTGTTCCGGGGGGGCTCCGGGGAGCTGTTTTTT. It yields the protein CASSFRVFRGGSGELFF.

CDR3 sequence: CASSFLSSSGNTIYF. In DNA form, the CDR3 reads TGTGCCAGCAGCTTTCTCTCGAGTTCTGGAAACACCATATATTTT. This chain uses TRBV11-2 with TRBJ1-3, with D uncertain. CDR3 size: 15 residues. The V gene's germline CDR1 is SGHAT and CDR2 FQNNGV. The V and J ends lost 3 bases and 1 base respectively, with 10 bases between them.

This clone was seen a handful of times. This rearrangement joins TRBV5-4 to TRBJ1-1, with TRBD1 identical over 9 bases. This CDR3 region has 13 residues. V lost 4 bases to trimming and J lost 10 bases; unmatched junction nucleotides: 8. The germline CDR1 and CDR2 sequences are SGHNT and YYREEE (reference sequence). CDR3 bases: TGTGCCAGCAGCCCTGGACAGGGGCTGAGAGCTTTCTTT. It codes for CASSPGQGLRAFF. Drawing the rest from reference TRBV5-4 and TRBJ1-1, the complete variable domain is ETGVTQSPTHLIKTRGQQVTLRCSSQSGHNTVSWYQQALGQGPQFIFQYYREEENGRGNFPPRFSGLQFPNYSSELNVNALELDDSALYLCASSPGQGLRAFFGQGTRLTVV.

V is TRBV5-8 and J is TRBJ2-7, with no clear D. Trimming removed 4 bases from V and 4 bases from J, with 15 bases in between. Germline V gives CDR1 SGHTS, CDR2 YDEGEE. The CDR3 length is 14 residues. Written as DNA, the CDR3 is TGTGCCAGCAGCCCCCTTATGATCGGTTACGAGCAGTACTTC. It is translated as CASSPLMIGYEQYF.

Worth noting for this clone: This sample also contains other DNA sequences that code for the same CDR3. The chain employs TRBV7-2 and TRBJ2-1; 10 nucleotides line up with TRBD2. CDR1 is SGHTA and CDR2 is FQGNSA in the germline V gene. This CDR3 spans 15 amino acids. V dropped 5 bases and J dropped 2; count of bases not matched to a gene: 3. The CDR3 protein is CASSPSGGAYNEQFF. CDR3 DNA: TGTGCCAGCAGCCCAAGCGGGGGGGCCTACAATGAGCAGTTCTTC.

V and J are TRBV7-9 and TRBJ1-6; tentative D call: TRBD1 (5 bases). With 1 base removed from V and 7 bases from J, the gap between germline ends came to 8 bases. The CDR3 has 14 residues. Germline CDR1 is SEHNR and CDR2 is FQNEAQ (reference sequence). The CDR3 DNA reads TGTGCCAGCAGCTTAGGACAGTCGAATTCACCCCTCCACTTT. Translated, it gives CASSLGQSNSPLHF.

CDR3 coding DNA: TGTGCCTCGGGGGGACAGGGGAATCAGCCCCAGCATTTT. Translated: CASGGQGNQPQHF. The V call is TRBV19, the J call TRBJ1-5, with 10 bases fitting TRBD1. Losses at the gene ends were 11 bases for V and 4 bases for J; bases not matched to a gene: 5. Germline loops: CDR1 LNHDA, CDR2 SQIVND (reference sequence). The CDR3 has 13 residues.

This CDR3 is CASSETERVEGYTF. The DNA of the CDR3 is TGTGCCAGCAGTGAAACAGAGAGGGTTGAGGGCTACACCTTC. The rearrangement joins TRBV25-1 to TRBJ1-2; D unclear. Trimming stripped 2 bases from V and 8 bases from J, with 15 bases between. Germline V gives CDR1 MGHDK, CDR2 SYGVNS. The CDR3 loop spans 14 amino acids.

CDR3 amino acids: CASSHLAGARDTQYF. As DNA, the CDR3 is TGTGCCAGCAGTCATCTAGCGGGAGCACGTGATACGCAGTATTTT. The J gene is TRBJ2-3, the V gene TRBV5-6; TRBD2 matches 10 bases. Germline V gene data show CDR1 as SGHDT and CDR2 as YYEEEE. The CDR3 has 15 amino acids. V shed 5 bases, J shed 6 bases, and the junction held 9 bases outside the gene matches.

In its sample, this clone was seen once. The CDR3 is CSASVSLNTEAFF. DNA for the CDR3: TGCAGTGCTAGTGTGAGCCTCAACACTGAAGCTTTCTTT. The chain couples TRBV20-1 to TRBJ1-1; D unresolved. The CDR3 contains 13 residues. Trimming removed 3 bases at V and 2 bases at J, with 10 bases between. In germline, CDR1 is DFQATT, CDR2 SNEGSKA (reference sequence).

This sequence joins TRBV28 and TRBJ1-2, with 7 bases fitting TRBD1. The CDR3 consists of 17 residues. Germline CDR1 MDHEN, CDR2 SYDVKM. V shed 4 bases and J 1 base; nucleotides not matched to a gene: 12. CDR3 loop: CASSSVTGSLFNYGYTF. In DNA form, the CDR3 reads TGTGCCAGCAGTTCCGTGACAGGGAGTTTGTTTAACTATGGCTACACCTTC.

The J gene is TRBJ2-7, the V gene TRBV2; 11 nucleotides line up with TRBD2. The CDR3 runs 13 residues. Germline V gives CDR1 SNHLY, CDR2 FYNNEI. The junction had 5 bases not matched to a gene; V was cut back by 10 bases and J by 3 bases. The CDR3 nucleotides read TGTGCCACTAGCGGGGGGACTCGCTACGAGCAGTACTTC. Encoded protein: CATSGGTRYEQYF.

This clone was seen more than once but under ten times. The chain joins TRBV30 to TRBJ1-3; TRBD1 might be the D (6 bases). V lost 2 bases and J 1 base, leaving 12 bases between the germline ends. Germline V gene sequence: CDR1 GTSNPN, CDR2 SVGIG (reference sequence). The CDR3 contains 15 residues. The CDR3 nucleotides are TGTGCCTGGAGTCCCGGGACATTTTCTGGAAACACCATATATTTT. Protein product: CAWSPGTFSGNTIYF.

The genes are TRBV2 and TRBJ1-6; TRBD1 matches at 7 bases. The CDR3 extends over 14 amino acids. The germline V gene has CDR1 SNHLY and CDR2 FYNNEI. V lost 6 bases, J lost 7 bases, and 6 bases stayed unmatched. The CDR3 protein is CASRMTGMNSPLHF. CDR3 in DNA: TGTGCCAGCAGGATGACAGGGATGAATTCACCCCTCCACTTT.

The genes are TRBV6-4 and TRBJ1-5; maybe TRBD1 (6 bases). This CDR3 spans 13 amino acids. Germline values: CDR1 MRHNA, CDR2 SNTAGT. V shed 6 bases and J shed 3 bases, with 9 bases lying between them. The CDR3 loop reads CASSRDINQPQHF. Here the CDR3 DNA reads TGTGCCAGCAGCCGGGACATCAATCAGCCCCAGCATTTT.

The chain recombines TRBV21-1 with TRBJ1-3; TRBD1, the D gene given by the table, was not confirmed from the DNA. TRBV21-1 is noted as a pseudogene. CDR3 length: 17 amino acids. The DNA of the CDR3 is TGTGCCAGCAGCCCCCCGTGGACAGGATTAGTTGGAAACACCATATATTTT. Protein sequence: CASSPPWTGLVGNTIYF.